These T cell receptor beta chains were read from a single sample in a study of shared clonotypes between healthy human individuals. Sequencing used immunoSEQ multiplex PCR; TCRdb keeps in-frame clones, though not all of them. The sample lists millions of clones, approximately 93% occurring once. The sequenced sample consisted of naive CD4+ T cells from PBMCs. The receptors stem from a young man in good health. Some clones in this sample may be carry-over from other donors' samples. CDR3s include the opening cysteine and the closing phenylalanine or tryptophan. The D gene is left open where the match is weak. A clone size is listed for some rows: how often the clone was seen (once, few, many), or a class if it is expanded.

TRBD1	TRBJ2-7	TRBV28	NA	TGTGCCAGCAGTGCCGGGACAGGAAGCTCCTACGAGCAGTACTTC	CASSAGTGSSYEQYF
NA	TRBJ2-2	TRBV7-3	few	TGTGCCAGCAGCCCCGGACAGAACACCGGGGAGCTGTTTTTT	CASSPGQNTGELFF
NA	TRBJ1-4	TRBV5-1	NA	TGCGCCAGCAGCTTGGTTCTGGAGGAAAAACTGTTTTTT	CASSLVLEEKLFF
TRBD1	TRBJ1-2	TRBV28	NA	TGTGCCAGCAGGATCGACAGGGCTGGAGGCTACACCTTC	CASRIDRAGGYTF
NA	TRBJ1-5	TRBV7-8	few	TGTGCCAGCAGCCCTGATAGCAATCAGCCCCAGCATTTT	CASSPDSNQPQHF
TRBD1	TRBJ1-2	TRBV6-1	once	TGTGCCAGCAGGAAGCAGGGGGAAATATATGGCTACACCTTC	CASRKQGEIYGYTF
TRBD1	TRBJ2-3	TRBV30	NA	TGTGCCTGGAGGGGGCCCTCCGGGGACAGTTACACAGATACGCAGTATTTT	CAWRGPSGDSYTDTQYF
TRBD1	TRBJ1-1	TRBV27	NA	TGTGCCAGCAGTCCGAGGACAGGAGTCCGGCCCACTGAAGCTTTCTTT	CASSPRTGVRPTEAFF
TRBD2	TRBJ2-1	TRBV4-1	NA	TGCGCCAGCAGCCAACCACGGGGACTAGCGGAATCCTACAATGAGCAGTTCTTC	CASSQPRGLAESYNEQFF
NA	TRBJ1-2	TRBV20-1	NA	TGCAGTGCTGCGCGGGGCGGCTACACCTTC	CSAARGGYTF
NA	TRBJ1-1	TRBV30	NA	TGTGCCTGGAGTACAGCTGGGAACACTGAAGCTTTCTTT	CAWSTAGNTEAFF
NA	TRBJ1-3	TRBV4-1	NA	TGCGCCAGCAGCCAGTGGGAGTTGGGAAACACCATATATTTT	CASSQWELGNTIYF
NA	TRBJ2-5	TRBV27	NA	TGTGCCAGCAGATTTCTACAAACCGGGGGACAAGAGACCCAGTACTTC	CASRFLQTGGQETQYF
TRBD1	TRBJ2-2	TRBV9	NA	TGTGCCAGCAGCGTTACCGGGACAGCGAACACCGGGGAGCTGTTTTTT	CASSVTGTANTGELFF
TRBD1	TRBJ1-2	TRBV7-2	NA	TGTGCCAGCAGGGAACCGGGACAGGGCAGCTATGGCTACACCTTC	CASREPGQGSYGYTF
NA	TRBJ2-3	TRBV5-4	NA	TGTGCCAGCAGCCGTTCCAGTGGGGGCACAGATACGCAGTATTTT	CASSRSSGGTDTQYF
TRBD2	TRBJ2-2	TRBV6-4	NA	TGTGCCAGCAGTCGGACTAGCGGGATGAACACCGGGGAGCTGTTTTTT	CASSRTSGMNTGELFF
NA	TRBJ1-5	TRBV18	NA	TGTGCCAGCTCACAAGTACCGGGACAAAATCAGCCCCAGCATTTT	CASSQVPGQNQPQHF
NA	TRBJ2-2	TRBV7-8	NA	TGTGCCAGCAGCCCTGCTACTCAAGCCGGGGAGCTGTTTTTT	CASSPATQAGELFF
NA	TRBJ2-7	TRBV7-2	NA	TGTGCCAGCAGCTTATTAGCGAGGGACTCCTACGAGCAGTACTTC	CASSLLARDSYEQYF